This T cell receptor beta chain was obtained from a study of OX40 agonist ivuxolimab in advanced cancers. Turning to the study itself: Enrolled patients in dose escalation had cancers that were hepatocellular carcinoma, melanoma, renal cell or head and neck cancer. General study findings and limits: The investigators did not determine what antigen specificity the expanded peripheral T cells had.

Exclusion applied to patients with autoimmune disease history or systemic immunosuppression. Blood sampling took place at baseline, cycle 4 day 1, and cycle 7 day 1. This clone has only one observation. Antigen: not known. The table came from immunoSEQ multiplex PCR; TCRdb's copy has only in-frame clones and leaves some out. The table lists about 150,000 clones, 93% of them singletons. This clonotype originated in an adult with an advanced solid tumor such as melanoma, head and neck, liver or kidney cancer. This specimen consisted of CD4+ or CD8+ T cells sorted from blood, obtained in a trial of the OX40 agonist ivuxolimab.

The CDR3 bases are TGTGCCAGCATCCCTTACTCTAGCAATGAGCAGTTCTTC. It encodes CASIPYSSNEQFF. The V gene is TRBV2, the J gene TRBJ2-1; no clear D. There are 13 residues in the CDR3. Germline V gene data show CDR1 as SNHLY and CDR2 as FYNNEI. Trimming removed 7 bases from V and 6 bases from J, with 13 bases in between.